The 32 T cell receptor beta chains listed next were all sequenced from one sample in a study of blood T cell repertoires in COVID-19 (dated by TCRdb to 2018 to 2021). Receptor libraries were prepared by the immunoSEQ multiplex PCR assay. Here the immuneACCESS table is served through TCRdb, limited to in-frame sequences with V and J called. Missing clones are a known gap in these copies; in checked studies unresolved V genes cover under half, and the rest lacks a known reason. The sample table records roughly 120,000 clones; 90% of these occur just once. Roughly 5% of the sample comes from the top ten. The sample taken for sequencing was peripheral blood. These receptors were taken from a man between 60 and 75 years old with COVID-19, enrolled during active disease.

The CDR3 DNA reads as TGTGCCAGCAGCCCCTCGGGACAGGGGGCAAATCAGCCCCAGCATTTT. Translating it yields CASSPSGQGANQPQHF. The gene calls are TRBV3-1 (or the pseudogene TRBV3-2) and TRBJ1-5; 12 bases agree with TRBD1. From germline, CDR1 is LGHDT and CDR2 YNNKEL (reference sequence). The length of the CDR3 is 16 residues. After removal of 4 bases from V and 4 bases from J, the junction contained 5 bases not matched to a gene.

This chain joins TRBV24-1 and TRBJ2-7; 7 positions match TRBD1. J was trimmed by 2 bases and V by 9 bases; bases with no gene match: 9. Germline assignment: CDR1 KGHDR and CDR2 SFDVKD. This CDR3 comprises 14 residues. The DNA for the CDR3 is TGTGCCACCTCCCCCGGACAGGAAACCTACGAGCAGTACTTC. It encodes CATSPGQETYEQYF.

J is TRBJ2-2 and V is TRBV7-9; possible D gene TRBD1, 5 bases. Per the germline V gene, CDR1 is SEHNR and CDR2 is FQNEAQ (reference sequence). The ends were cut back, 7 bases at V and 5 bases at J, with 14 bases in the middle. CDR3 length: 14 residues. The CDR3 sequence: CASTPPRATGELFF. CDR3 bases: TGTGCCAGCACCCCCCCCAGGGCAACCGGGGAGCTGTTTTTT.

V is TRBV3-1 (or the pseudogene TRBV3-2) and J is TRBJ2-2, with TRBD2 matching 14 bases. CDR3 length: 17 amino acids. Germline V lookup: CDR1 LGHDT, CDR2 YNNKEL (reference sequence). Germline trimming cut 4 bases from V and 9 bases from J; bases unmatched to any gene: 10. The CDR3 DNA reads as TGTGCCAGCAGCCCCAGGGGGACTAGCGGGAGCGTGAGGGAGCTGTTTTTT. This translates into CASSPRGTSGSVRELFF.

In nucleotides, the CDR3 is TGTGCCAGCAGCTTAGATTTAAGCGGGAGGAGTAACAATGAGCAGTTCTTC. This sequence encodes CASSLDLSGRSNNEQFF. The V call is TRBV11-2, the J call TRBJ2-1; TRBD2 agrees at 9 bases. The V segment lost 0 bases and the J segment 5 bases; nucleotides outside the gene matches: 8. The CDR3 length is 17 residues. Germline lookup yields CDR1 SGHAT and CDR2 FQNNGV.

The V call is TRBV12-3 or TRBV12-4, the J call TRBJ1-2; 7 bases match TRBD1. This CDR3 has 13 amino acids. The J segment lost 8 bases and the V segment lost 6 bases, leaving 9 bases of the junction unmatched. Here the CDR3 reads CASSRLTGQGYTF. The DNA of the CDR3 is TGTGCCAGCAGCAGACTGACAGGGCAAGGCTACACCTTC.

The rearrangement joins TRBV4-3 to TRBJ2-1; TRBD2 matches at 7 bases. CDR3 size: 18 residues. The germline V gene has CDR1 LGHNA and CDR2 YSLEER. Trimming removed 0 bases from V and 9 bases from J; junction bases left unmatched: 17. The CDR3 bases are TGCGCCAGCAGCCAAGATCCCGCGGGAGATGCGGGGTTCACTGAGCAGTTCTTC. This translates into CASSQDPAGDAGFTEQFF.

The CDR3 spells CASVAGGGDEQFF. CDR3 in DNA: TGTGCCAGCGTGGCGGGGGGCGGGGATGAGCAGTTCTTC. V and J are TRBV6-1 and TRBJ2-1; 8 bases agree with TRBD2. CDR1 and CDR2 (germline): MNHNS, SASEGT. This CDR3 has 13 residues. V shed 8 bases and J 8 bases; nucleotides not matched to a gene: 8.

The chain couples TRBV29-1 to TRBJ1-5, with unresolved D. The CDR3 length is 13 residues. Germline V gene data show CDR1 as SQVTM and CDR2 as ANQGSEA. Trimming stripped 5 bases from V and 0 bases from J, with 8 bases between. The CDR3 loop is CSVPWHSNQPQHF. CDR3 bases: TGCAGCGTTCCCTGGCATAGCAATCAGCCCCAGCATTTT.

The V gene is TRBV20-1, the J gene TRBJ1-2, with D perhaps TRBD1 (5 bases). This CDR3 spans 11 amino acids. V was pared by 3 bases and J by 7 bases, with 9 bases between. Germline values: CDR1 DFQATT, CDR2 SNEGSKA (reference sequence). CDR3 sequence (DNA): TGCAGTGCTAGGGTAGGGGTTGGCTACACCTTC. Encoded protein: CSARVGVGYTF.

This sequence joins TRBV3-1 (or the pseudogene TRBV3-2) and TRBJ1-1, with 12 bases aligning to TRBD1. CDR1 and CDR2 (germline): LGHDT, YNNKEL (reference sequence). V was pared by 1 base and J by 5 bases, with 5 bases of the junction left unmatched. The CDR3 extends over 16 amino acids. DNA of the CDR3: TGTGCCAGCAGCCAAGGGGACAGGGGGCTGGGGACTGAAGCTTTCTTT. It yields the protein CASSQGDRGLGTEAFF.

The chain joins TRBV27 to TRBJ2-3; weak D call: TRBD2 (6 bases). The CDR3 is 15 amino acids. Germline assignment: CDR1 MNHEY and CDR2 SMNVEV (reference sequence). With 6 bases removed from V and 2 bases from J, the gap between germline ends came to 15 bases. The CDR3 reads CASSQLGGDTDTQYF. The DNA for the CDR3 is TGTGCCAGCAGCCAATTGGGGGGAGACACAGATACGCAGTATTTT.

The V call is TRBV2, the J call TRBJ1-3; D is undetermined. Germline CDR1 SNHLY, CDR2 FYNNEI. V was cut by 6 bases and J by 0 bases, with 6 bases left in between. This CDR3 is built from 13 residues. The CDR3 DNA reads as TGTGCCAGCAGGTGGGCCTCTGGAAACACCATATATTTT. Residues: CASRWASGNTIYF.

CDR3 DNA sequence: TGTGCCAGCAGTTATAACTTTGTGGAGGGGGCCTTCACAGATACGCAGTATTTT. It is translated as CASSYNFVEGAFTDTQYF. The gene calls are TRBV6-2 or TRBV6-3 and TRBJ2-3; possible D gene TRBD1, 7 bases. The CDR3 length is 18 residues. Germline assignment: CDR1 MNHEY and CDR2 SVGEGT. V dropped 3 bases and J dropped 2 bases, with 21 bases sitting between them.

This chain connects TRBV10-3 to TRBJ2-7; possible D gene TRBD1, 5 bases. The CDR3 is 13 amino acids. Trimming took 2 bases from V and 4 from J, leaving 9 bases between them. Per the germline V gene, CDR1 is ENHRY and CDR2 is SYGVKD. This CDR3 is CAISEGARYEQYF. CDR3 sequence (DNA): TGTGCCATCAGTGAGGGGGCGAGGTACGAGCAGTACTTC.

The chain employs TRBV9 and TRBJ2-2; TRBD2 aligns across 9 bases. The CDR3 extends over 16 amino acids. Germline V CDR1 and CDR2: SGDLS, YYNGEE. The V gene end was trimmed by 3 bases and the J gene end by 1 base; junction bases not matched to a gene: 4. The CDR3 here is CASSAPLAGNTGELFF. CDR3 DNA sequence: TGTGCCAGCAGCGCCCCACTAGCGGGGAACACCGGGGAGCTGTTTTTT.

The chain is built from TRBV9 and TRBJ1-1, with 7 bases fitting TRBD1. V lost 6 bases, J lost 13 bases, and 12 bases stayed unmatched. The V gene's germline CDR1 is SGDLS and CDR2 YYNGEE. The CDR3 loop spans 12 amino acids. The CDR3, as DNA: TGTGCCAGCACTAAGGACCTCAGGGGGGTTTTCTTT. Encoded protein: CASTKDLRGVFF.

The gene calls are TRBV11-3 and TRBJ2-1, with TRBD2 as a possible D gene (5 bases). Between the trimmed V and J ends, which lost 3 bases and 10 bases, there was a span of 13 bases. Germline assignment: CDR1 SGHNT and CDR2 YENEEA. This CDR3 comprises 13 residues. The CDR3 coding sequence is TGTGCCAGCAGCTTCGGGGTTTTGGGAGAGCAGTTCTTC. The encoded protein is CASSFGVLGEQFF.

Here the CDR3 reads CASRKQGEGQPQHF. The CDR3 nucleotides are TGTGCCAGCAGAAAACAGGGAGAGGGGCAGCCCCAGCATTTT. This chain links TRBV6-5 with TRBJ1-5; tentative D call: TRBD1 (6 bases). Per the germline V gene, CDR1 is MNHEY and CDR2 is SVGAGI. The CDR3 runs to 14 residues. With 6 bases removed from V and 7 bases from J, the gap between germline ends came to 16 bases.

The CDR3 DNA sequence: TGTGCCAGCAGTCCTACAGGGAATCAGCCCCAGCATTTT. Its protein is CASSPTGNQPQHF. The chain recombines TRBV6-4 with TRBJ1-5, with D tentatively TRBD1 (6 bases). Germline V gene sequence: CDR1 MRHNA, CDR2 SNTAGT. CDR3 length: 13 amino acids. Trimming left V 5 bases short and J 4 bases short, with 9 bases between.

The chain recombines TRBV6-5 with TRBJ2-7; 10 positions match TRBD2. Germline V gene data show CDR1 as MNHEY and CDR2 as SVGAGI. This CDR3 is 15 amino acids long. With 8 bases clipped from V and 5 bases from J, the junction kept 12 bases outside the gene matches. The CDR3 DNA reads as TGTGCCAGCGGACTACAGCGGGAGGGGTACCACGAGCAGTACTTC. It encodes CASGLQREGYHEQYF.

V usage is TRBV5-1 and J usage is TRBJ2-3; 10 nucleotides match TRBD1. After removal of 3 bases from V and 3 bases from J, the junction contained 10 bases not matched to a gene. Germline assignment: CDR1 SGHRS and CDR2 YFSETQ. The CDR3 has 17 amino acids. The DNA of the CDR3 is TGCGCCAGCAGCTATAGACCGACAGGGGGCGAGACAGATACGCAGTATTTT. The encoded protein is CASSYRPTGGETDTQYF.

The chain links TRBV9 to TRBJ1-1; the D gene is possibly TRBD1 (6 bases). CDR1 is SGDLS and CDR2 is YYNGEE in the germline V gene. The CDR3 totals 12 residues. The V end lost 3 bases, the J end lost 10 bases, and 13 bases lay between the germline ends. This chain's CDR3 is CASSGSGDIAFF. CDR3 sequence (DNA): TGTGCCAGCAGCGGTTCAGGGGATATAGCTTTCTTT.

The chain recombines TRBV30 with TRBJ2-1; D is uncertain. Trimming left V 0 bases short and J 6 bases short, with 15 bases between. Germline V CDR1 and CDR2: GTSNPN, SVGIG (reference sequence). The CDR3 loop spans 15 amino acids. Written as DNA, the CDR3 is TGTGCCTGGAGTGTAAGCAACCCTGGCGGCAATGAGCAGTTCTTC. Translation: CAWSVSNPGGNEQFF.

The V and J genes are TRBV7-9 and TRBJ1-3, with D unresolved. V lost 5 bases, J lost 0 bases, and 14 bases lay in between. The CDR3 sequence is 16 residues long. CDR1 is SEHNR and CDR2 is FQNEAQ in the germline V gene (reference sequence). CDR3 coding DNA: TGTGCCAGCAGCCCCCAAGTTCAGTACTCTGGAAACACCATATATTTT. Translation gives CASSPQVQYSGNTIYF.

The rearrangement links TRBV6-5 to TRBJ2-1; no reliable D call. The CDR3 spans 11 residues. V dropped 7 bases and J dropped 15 bases, with 16 bases sitting between them. CDR1 and CDR2 from the germline V gene are MNHEY and SVGAGI. The CDR3, as DNA: TGTGCCAGCAACGTAGACTCCTCCCCGTTCTTC. Translated: CASNVDSSPFF.

The rearrangement joins TRBV5-6 to TRBJ1-1, with D maybe TRBD1 (6 bases). Per the germline V gene, CDR1 is SGHDT and CDR2 is YYEEEE. Trimming removed 6 bases from V and 4 bases from J, with 19 bases in between. The CDR3 spans 15 residues. CDR3 nucleotides: TGTGCCAGCACCCTTGGCCCAGGGGAAGGCACTGAAGCTTTCTTT. Translating it yields CASTLGPGEGTEAFF.

This sequence joins TRBV29-1 and TRBJ2-7; tentatively, D is TRBD1 (5 bases). The CDR3 sequence is 14 residues long. The germline V and J ends were trimmed by 0 bases and 1 base, with 10 bases remaining between them. The V gene's germline CDR1 is SQVTM and CDR2 ANQGSEA. The CDR3 DNA sequence: TGCAGCGTTGAAGAAACCCGACAGTCCTACGAGCAGTACTTC. It translates to CSVEETRQSYEQYF.

This chain links TRBV5-6 with TRBJ2-5; the D is unclear. The CDR3 loop spans 13 amino acids. Trimming pared 0 bases from V and 5 bases from J, leaving 8 bases between. Germline CDR1 SGHDT, CDR2 YYEEEE. In DNA, the CDR3 is TGTGCCAGCAGCTTGGCAGGAATGGAGACCCAGTACTTC. Its translation is CASSLAGMETQYF.

The chain uses TRBV5-1 and TRBJ2-2; D is unresolved. Germline V gene lookup returns CDR1 SGHRS and CDR2 YFSETQ. Trimming shortened V by 5 bases and J by 0 bases, and 11 bases separated the two germline ends. There are 15 residues in the CDR3. The CDR3 DNA reads TGCGCCAGCAGTTTTGACTTCGCGAACACCGGGGAGCTGTTTTTT. Its protein product is CASSFDFANTGELFF.

The gene calls are TRBV5-5 and TRBJ2-1, with unresolved D. The CDR3 extends over 16 amino acids. The V end was cut by 0 bases, the J end by 3 bases, with 13 bases between. Germline CDR1 reads SGHKS; CDR2 reads YYEKEE (reference sequence). The CDR3 loop reads CASSLGDSRYYNEQFF. CDR3 DNA sequence: TGTGCCAGCAGCTTGGGAGATAGCAGATACTACAATGAGCAGTTCTTC.

This clone turned up a few times. The chain combines TRBV5-5 with TRBJ1-5, with a tentative D call TRBD1 (5 bases). The CDR3 runs 13 residues. V gave up 4 bases and J gave up 7 bases, with 12 bases separating them. The germline CDR1 and CDR2 sequences are SGHKS and YYEKEE (reference sequence). The CDR3 coding sequence is TGTGCCAGCAGCGGTGGTCGGGGGCAGCCCCAGCATTTT. It yields the protein CASSGGRGQPQHF.